The clone carrying this T cell receptor beta chain was seen repeatedly, ten times or more. No antigen is known for it. This sample was taken from a study of molecular identifiers for immune sequencing clone quantification. Overall study results and limits: Clones above 20 RNA copies held over 97% of effector molecules, under 1% in naive cells. Identical TCR molecules that share a barcode could lead to an underestimation of highly expanded clone sizes.

This CDR3 is 15 amino acids long. Trimming shortened V by 0 bases and J by 5 bases, and 13 bases separated the two germline ends. Germline CDR1 and CDR2: LGHNA and YSLEER. Researchers sorted naive CD8 T cells as cells that were CD8+CD4-CCR7+CD45RA+. Methods described previously, with TCR primers listed, were used for bulk TCR libraries. TCRdb re-called the PCR reads with MiXCR, one entry per CDR3 protein. The sample carries 80,000 to 100,000 distinct CDR3 sequences, roughly 24% recorded once. The sample was naive CD8+ T cells from blood, with Jurkat cell RNA spiked in. Subset specified: FACS-sorted CD8+CD4-CCR7+CD45RA+ naive T cells. V is TRBV4-3 and J is TRBJ1-1; D might be TRBD1 (5 bases). This clonotype was obtained from a human donor in good health. Some libraries in this study had Jurkat cell RNA spiked in. The CDR3 sequence: CASSQDDFAGTEAFF. In DNA, the CDR3 is TGCGCCAGCAGCCAAGATGACTTCGCAGGGACTGAAGCTTTCTTT.